Following are 21 T cell receptor beta chains from one sample sequenced in a study of shared clonotypes between healthy human individuals. TCRdb's copy holds only in-frame clones and misses some; the assay was immunoSEQ multiplex PCR. The sample has roughly 1.4 million clones, approximately 98.5% seen once. The sample consisted of naive CD4+ T cells sorted from blood. The subset here: CD45RA+ positively selected. The receptor source for this set is a man younger than 40 in good health.

V usage is TRBV6-6 and J usage is TRBJ2-7; 7 bases line up with TRBD2. This CDR3 contains 14 residues. Germline CDR1 reads MNHNY; CDR2 reads SVGAGI (reference sequence). V lost 6 bases to trimming and J lost 7 bases; unmatched junction nucleotides: 12. This CDR3 reads CASRTSQSTNEQYF. DNA of the CDR3: TGTGCCAGCAGGACTAGCCAGTCCACTAATGAGCAGTACTTC.

The CDR3 DNA reads TGCGCCAGCAGCAGCACAGGGAACCGGGCTGGGAATGAGCAGTTCTTC. It codes for CASSSTGNRAGNEQFF. The genes are TRBV5-1 and TRBJ2-1, with a possible D match to TRBD1 (6 bases). V was cut by 4 bases and J by 7 bases, with 21 bases left in between. The CDR3 runs 16 residues. Germline CDR1 reads SGHRS; CDR2 reads YFSETQ. Supplemented by reference TRBV5-1 and TRBJ2-1, the full variable domain reads KAGVTQTPRYLIKTRGQQVTLSCSPISGHRSVSWYQQTPGQGLQFLFEYFSETQRNKGNFPGRFSGRQFSNSRSEMNVSTLELGDSALYLCASSSTGNRAGNEQFFGPGTRLTVL.

This chain uses TRBV7-9 with TRBJ1-2; D gene ambiguous. Trimming took off 5 bases at V and 6 bases at J, with 16 bases between the two ends. The CDR3 extends over 14 amino acids. Germline V gene lookup returns CDR1 SEHNR and CDR2 FQNEAQ (reference sequence). The CDR3: CASSALWDINGYTF. CDR3 in DNA: TGTGCCAGCAGCGCCCTATGGGATATCAATGGCTACACCTTC. The full variable domain, rest sourced from reference TRBV7-9 and TRBJ1-2, is DTGVSQNPRHKITKRGQNVTFRCDPISEHNRLYWYRQTLGQGPEFLTYFQNEAQLEKSRLLSDRFSAERPKGSFSTLEIQRTEQGDSAMYLCASSALWDINGYTFGSGTRLTVV.

This chain uses TRBV5-6 with TRBJ1-2; a possible D gene is TRBD1 (5 bases). Germline assignment: CDR1 SGHDT and CDR2 YYEEEE. This CDR3 region has 15 residues. V was cut by 0 bases and J by 7 bases, with 16 bases left in between. The CDR3 reads CASSLALGASVGYTF. The DNA for the CDR3 is TGTGCCAGCAGCTTGGCCCTCGGGGCCTCGGTTGGCTACACCTTC.

The CDR3 bases are TGCGCCAGCAGTCGCTCCGGGGCGGAGGGACTAGCGGGAGGACGGGGCTCCTACAATGAGCAGTTCTTC. Protein product: CASSRSGAEGLAGGRGSYNEQFF. The chain carries TRBV10-1 and TRBJ2-1, with TRBD2 matching 15 bases. V shed 5 bases and J 0 bases; nucleotides not matched to a gene: 20. The V gene's germline CDR1 is WNHNN and CDR2 SYGVQD (reference sequence). CDR3 length: 23 residues.

V and J are TRBV5-1 and TRBJ1-2; 7 positions agree with TRBD1. The germline gives CDR1 SGHRS, CDR2 YFSETQ. Trimming removed 1 base from V and 8 bases from J; junction bases left unmatched: 8. CDR3 length: 14 amino acids. CDR3 protein: CASSLSTGPLGYTF. The CDR3 region has the DNA TGCGCCAGCAGCTTGTCGACAGGGCCCTTGGGCTACACCTTC. The full variable domain, its missing parts supplied by reference TRBV5-1 and TRBJ1-2, is KAGVTQTPRYLIKTRGQQVTLSCSPISGHRSVSWYQQTPGQGLQFLFEYFSETQRNKGNFPGRFSGRQFSNSRSEMNVSTLELGDSALYLCASSLSTGPLGYTFGSGTRLTVV.

J is TRBJ1-1 and V is TRBV5-1; D is ambiguous. From germline, CDR1 is SGHRS and CDR2 YFSETQ. The germline V and J ends were trimmed by 5 bases and 7 bases, with 12 bases remaining between them. The CDR3 covers 12 residues. CDR3 in amino acids: CASRPGPLEAFF. The CDR3 DNA reads TGCGCCAGCAGACCCGGACCTCTTGAAGCTTTCTTT.

This clone was seen once. The J gene is TRBJ2-7, the V gene TRBV5-1; D is perhaps TRBD1 (5 bases). There are 15 residues in the CDR3. Germline V lookup: CDR1 SGHRS, CDR2 YFSETQ. Trimming stripped 4 bases from V and 3 bases from J, with 17 bases between. CDR3 bases: TGCGCCAGCAGCCTGTTCACCGGACACATCTACGAGCAGTACTTC. Residues: CASSLFTGHIYEQYF.

This clone was seen only once. The V and J genes are TRBV10-2 and TRBJ1-1; tentative D call: TRBD1 (6 bases). The length of the CDR3 is 14 residues. The germline gives CDR1 WSHSY, CDR2 SAAADI. V was trimmed by 3 bases and J by 7 bases, leaving 15 bases between them. The CDR3 protein is CASSDETGAHEAFF. The CDR3 nucleotides are TGCGCCAGCAGTGATGAGACAGGTGCCCATGAAGCTTTCTTT.

This clone appeared once. V gene TRBV28 combines with J gene TRBJ2-2; the D call may be TRBD1 or TRBD2 (6 bases each). The CDR3 spans 18 residues. The germline CDR1 and CDR2 sequences are MDHEN and SYDVKM. The V and J ends lost 3 bases and 7 bases respectively, with 24 bases between them. CDR3 sequence reads: CASSFSFGGPGQGGELFF. The DNA for the CDR3 is TGTGCCAGCAGTTTTAGCTTCGGGGGCCCGGGCCAGGGCGGGGAGCTGTTTTTT.

This clone was observed once. The chain has TRBV4-1 and TRBJ2-7; 11 bases are a match to TRBD2. CDR1 MGHRA and CDR2 YSYEKL come from the germline V gene. The CDR3 runs to 17 residues. Trimming cost V 0 bases and J 5 bases; bases outside gene matches: 9. The CDR3 nucleotides read TGCGCCAGCAGCCAAGAACTTGGGACTAGCGGAGCCAACGAGCAGTACTTC. Amino acid sequence: CASSQELGTSGANEQYF.

The V gene is TRBV30, the J gene TRBJ1-4; D is unresolved. CDR3 length: 16 residues. The germline V gene has CDR1 GTSNPN and CDR2 SVGIG (reference sequence). Trimming cost V 0 bases and J 2 bases, with 13 bases left between them. DNA of the CDR3: TGTGCCTGGAGTGTATTTCGGAGGAGGACTAATGAAAAACTGTTTTTT. Translated, it gives CAWSVFRRRTNEKLFF. Full variable domain (outside the CDR3, taken from reference TRBV30 and TRBJ1-4): SQTIHQWPATLVQPVGSPLSLECTVEGTSNPNLYWYRQAAGRGLQLLFYSVGIGQISSEVPQNLSASRPQDRQFILSSKKLLLSDSGFYLCAWSVFRRRTNEKLFFGSGTQLSVL.

The V gene is TRBV18, the J gene TRBJ1-1, with a weak D call TRBD1 (5 bases). This CDR3 spans 14 amino acids. Per germline, CDR1 KGHSH and CDR2 LQKENI. Trimming left V 0 bases short and J 5 bases short, with 10 bases between. The CDR3 region is CASSPPPGTTEAFF. Written as DNA, the CDR3 is TGTGCCAGCTCACCACCCCCGGGGACGACTGAAGCTTTCTTT.

The chain links TRBV5-1 to TRBJ1-1, with a weak D call TRBD1 (6 bases). Trimming cost V 4 bases and J 6 bases, with 19 bases left between them. This CDR3 has 15 amino acids. CDR1 is SGHRS and CDR2 is YFSETQ in the germline V gene. Here the CDR3 DNA reads TGCGCCAGCAGCCTAACAGGGTTGGACGGCGCTGAAGCTTTCTTT. Encoded protein: CASSLTGLDGAEAFF.

The chain combines TRBV7-8 with TRBJ2-7; D not resolved. From germline, CDR1 is SGHVS and CDR2 FQNEAQ. With 1 base removed from V and 2 bases from J, the gap between germline ends came to 15 bases. This CDR3 region has 16 residues. CDR3 coding DNA: TGTGCCAGCAGCTTAGAATTCGGTAACGGGCCCTACGAGCAGTACTTC. It encodes CASSLEFGNGPYEQYF.

This clone was seen once. V is TRBV6-5 and J is TRBJ2-7, with TRBD1 identical over 8 bases. J was trimmed by 3 bases and V by 3 bases; bases with no gene match: 10. Germline CDR1 reads MNHEY; CDR2 reads SVGAGI. This CDR3 contains 16 residues. CDR3 DNA: TGTGCCAGCAGTTATTTTCAGGGGGCTGGGAGCTACGAGCAGTACTTC. Its translation: CASSYFQGAGSYEQYF.

This chain joins TRBV7-9 and TRBJ2-1; 7 bases are shared with TRBD2. CDR1 and CDR2 (germline): SEHNR, FQNEAQ (reference sequence). V shed 5 bases and J 2 bases; nucleotides not matched to a gene: 6. The CDR3 extends over 15 amino acids. In DNA, the CDR3 is TGTGCCAGCAGCCTCGGGAGGCTTACCTACAATGAGCAGTTCTTC. Translating it yields CASSLGRLTYNEQFF.

J is TRBJ2-7 and V is TRBV6-1; 12 positions agree with TRBD2. This CDR3 contains 13 residues. The germline V gene has CDR1 MNHNS and CDR2 SASEGT. The J segment lost 7 bases and the V segment lost 10 bases, leaving 8 bases of the junction unmatched. Here the CDR3 DNA reads TGTGCCACCAAGACTAGCGGGAGTGAGGAGCAGTACTTC. The encoded protein is CATKTSGSEEQYF.

The V and J genes are TRBV7-2 and TRBJ2-1; tentative D call: TRBD2 (6 bases). V gave up 5 bases and J gave up 0 bases, with 11 bases separating them. CDR1 and CDR2 (germline): SGHTA, FQGNSA. This CDR3 contains 15 residues. For the CDR3, the DNA is TGTGCCAGCAGCCCTAGCGCCAGCTCCTACAATGAGCAGTTCTTC. It codes for CASSPSASSYNEQFF.

The chain joins TRBV7-9 to TRBJ2-7; tentatively, D is TRBD1 or TRBD2 (5 bases each). The germline V gene has CDR1 SEHNR and CDR2 FQNEAQ (reference sequence). The CDR3 loop spans 15 amino acids. The ends were cut back, 1 base at V and 0 bases at J, with 10 bases in the middle. In DNA, the CDR3 is TGTGCCAGCAGCTTAGGATTTGGGACCTCCTACGAGCAGTACTTC. Translation: CASSLGFGTSYEQYF.

CDR3 loop: CASSLERQGVTGELFF. DNA for the CDR3: TGTGCCAGCAGCTTAGAGCGGCAGGGAGTCACCGGGGAGCTGTTTTTT. This chain uses TRBV7-9 with TRBJ2-2; D tentatively reads TRBD1 or TRBD2 (5 bases each). The germline CDR1 and CDR2 sequences are SEHNR and FQNEAQ (reference sequence). The CDR3 totals 16 residues. Trimming removed 1 base from V and 4 bases from J, with 13 bases in between. Complete variable domain (other parts from reference TRBV7-9 and TRBJ2-2): DTGVSQNPRHKITKRGQNVTFRCDPISEHNRLYWYRQTLGQGPEFLTYFQNEAQLEKSRLLSDRFSAERPKGSFSTLEIQRTEQGDSAMYLCASSLERQGVTGELFFGEGSRLTVL.